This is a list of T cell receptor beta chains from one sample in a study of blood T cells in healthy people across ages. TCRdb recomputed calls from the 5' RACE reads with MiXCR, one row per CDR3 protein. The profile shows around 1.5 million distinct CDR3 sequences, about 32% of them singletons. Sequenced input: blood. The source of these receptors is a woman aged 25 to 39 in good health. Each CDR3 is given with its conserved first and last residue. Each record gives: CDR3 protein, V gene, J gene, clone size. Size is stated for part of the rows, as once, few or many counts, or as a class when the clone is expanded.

CATSLKAGSNQPQHF,TRBV15,TRBJ1-5,-
CSVVNRGGTEAFF,TRBV29-1,TRBJ1-1,-
CASSLMYGEQFF,TRBV7-3,TRBJ2-1,few
CASSQEGRDYGYTF,TRBV4-1,TRBJ1-2,few
CASSYPTDPGSTNEKLFF,TRBV6-2/TRBV6-3,TRBJ1-4,-
CAGSFGPGASSYEQYF,TRBV11-2,TRBJ2-7,-
CASSSTGIGQFF,TRBV5-5,TRBJ2-1,many
CSARGTWTGWDEQYF,TRBV20-1,-,-
CASSLAGQGKSYEQYF,TRBV7-9,TRBJ2-7,-
CASSLEFDRSGPQHF,TRBV5-1,TRBJ1-5,few
CASSSEGVGGNEQFF,TRBV7-9,TRBJ2-1,few
CSARATSGPYNEQFF,TRBV20-1,TRBJ2-1,-
CASRRASYNEQYF,TRBV7-2,-,-
CASRGGTSGSSSYNEQFF,TRBV5-1,TRBJ2-1,few
CASSLGYSGADTQYF,TRBV7-8,TRBJ2-3,few
CANSSDQNIQYF,TRBV12-3/TRBV12-4,TRBJ2-4,-
CASSVKQGQHSDTQYF,TRBV9,TRBJ2-3,few
CASSEVGTRSTDTQYF,TRBV2,TRBJ2-3,few
CSAMTLGLASNEQFF,TRBV20-1,TRBJ2-1,-
CASSRSGGDTQYF,TRBV6-2/TRBV6-3,TRBJ2-3,few
CASSYGGGTYNEQFF,TRBV6-5,TRBJ2-1,-
CAIRPNQLAGGSPYEQYF,TRBV7-3,TRBJ2-7,-
CASSYLGRVNYGYTF,TRBV3-1,TRBJ1-2,-
CASSPTGPGREQYF,TRBV9,TRBJ2-7,few
CASSRLAGIGNEQFF,TRBV12-3/TRBV12-4,TRBJ2-1,few